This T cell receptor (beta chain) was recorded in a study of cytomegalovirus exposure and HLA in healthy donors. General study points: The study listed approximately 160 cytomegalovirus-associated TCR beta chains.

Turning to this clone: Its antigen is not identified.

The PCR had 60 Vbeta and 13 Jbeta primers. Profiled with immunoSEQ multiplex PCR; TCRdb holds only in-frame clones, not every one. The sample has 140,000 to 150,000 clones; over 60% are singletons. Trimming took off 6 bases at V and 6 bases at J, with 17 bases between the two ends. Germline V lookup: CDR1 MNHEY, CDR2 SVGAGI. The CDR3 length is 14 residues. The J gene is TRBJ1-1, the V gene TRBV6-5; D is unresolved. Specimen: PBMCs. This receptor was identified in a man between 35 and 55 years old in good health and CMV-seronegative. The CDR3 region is CASSPSRGGSEAFF. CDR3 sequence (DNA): TGTGCCAGCAGCCCATCCCGGGGAGGGTCTGAAGCTTTCTTT.